This T cell receptor (beta chain) was recovered during a study of shared clonotypes between healthy human individuals. Looking at the study overall: CD4 naive cells filled three plates per donor, CD4 memory three, CD8 naive two and CD8 memory one.

In the study's own analysis: Junction-only immunoSEQ sequences carried no quality scores, so filtering differed. The assay was immunoSEQ multiplex PCR, and TCRdb's table has in-frame clones only and misses some. The D gene and trimming were derived from the DNA, and the V and J assignments and clone size from that table. The sample lists roughly 550,000 clones, 95% to 96% occurring once. Terminally differentiated effector memory CD45RA+ cells were left out of the naive CD8 fraction, which was CD45RO-negative and positively selected for CCR7. Donors were healthy HIV-negative adults without recent acute infections or vaccinations. The germline V gene has CDR1 SQVTM and CDR2 ANQGSEA. The CDR3 has 11 amino acids. V was clipped by 5 bases and J by 2 bases, with 7 bases between them.

This sequence was found in a woman in her twenties or thirties in good health. The chain employs TRBV29-1 and TRBJ2-7; no clear D gene. The sample comprised naive CD8+ T cells sorted from blood. The CDR3 bases are TGCAGCGTTAGATGGGCCTACGAGCAGTACTTC. Amino acids: CSVRWAYEQYF.